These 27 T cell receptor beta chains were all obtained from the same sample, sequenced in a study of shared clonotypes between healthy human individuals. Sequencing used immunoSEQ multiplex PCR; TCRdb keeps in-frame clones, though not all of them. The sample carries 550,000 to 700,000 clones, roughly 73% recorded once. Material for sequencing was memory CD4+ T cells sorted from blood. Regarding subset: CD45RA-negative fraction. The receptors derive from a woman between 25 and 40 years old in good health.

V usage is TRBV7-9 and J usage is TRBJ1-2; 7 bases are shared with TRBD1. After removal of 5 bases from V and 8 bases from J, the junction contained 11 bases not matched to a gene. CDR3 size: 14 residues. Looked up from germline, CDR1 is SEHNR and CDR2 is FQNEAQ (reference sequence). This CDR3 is CASSRSGTEEGYTF. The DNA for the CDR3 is TGTGCCAGCAGCAGATCCGGGACAGAGGAAGGCTACACCTTC.

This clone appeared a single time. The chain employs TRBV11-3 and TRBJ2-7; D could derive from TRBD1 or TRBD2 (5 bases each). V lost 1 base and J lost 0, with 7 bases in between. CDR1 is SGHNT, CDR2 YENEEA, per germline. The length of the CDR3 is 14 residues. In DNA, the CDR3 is TGTGCCAGCAGCTTAGGGGGGAGCTCCTACGAGCAGTACTTC. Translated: CASSLGGSSYEQYF.

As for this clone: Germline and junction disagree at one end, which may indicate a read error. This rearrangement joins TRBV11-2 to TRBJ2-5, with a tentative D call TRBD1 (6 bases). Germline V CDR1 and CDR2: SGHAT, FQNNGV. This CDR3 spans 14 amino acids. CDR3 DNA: TGTGCCAGCAGCCCGCGGACAGAGAAAGAGAGCCAGTACTTC. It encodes CASSPRTEKESQYF. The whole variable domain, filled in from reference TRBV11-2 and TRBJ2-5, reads EAGVAQSPRYKIIEKRQSVAFWCNPISGHATLYWYQQILGQGPKLLIQFQNNGVVDDSQLPKDRFSAERLKGVDSTLKIQPAKLEDSAVYLCASSPRTEKESQYFGPGTRLLVL.

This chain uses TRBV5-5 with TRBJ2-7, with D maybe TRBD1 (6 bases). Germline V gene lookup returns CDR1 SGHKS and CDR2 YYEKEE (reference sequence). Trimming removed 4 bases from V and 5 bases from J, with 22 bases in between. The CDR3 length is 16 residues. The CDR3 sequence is CASSHPGAFSLDEQYF. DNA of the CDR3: TGTGCCAGCAGCCACCCAGGGGCTTTCTCCTTGGACGAGCAGTACTTC.

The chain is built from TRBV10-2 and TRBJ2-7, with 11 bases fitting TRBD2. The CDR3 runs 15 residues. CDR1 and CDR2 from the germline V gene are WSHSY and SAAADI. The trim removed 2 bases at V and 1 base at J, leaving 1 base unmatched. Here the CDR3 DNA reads TGCGCCAGCAGTGAGCGACTAGCGGGATCCTACGAGCAGTACTTC. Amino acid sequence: CASSERLAGSYEQYF.

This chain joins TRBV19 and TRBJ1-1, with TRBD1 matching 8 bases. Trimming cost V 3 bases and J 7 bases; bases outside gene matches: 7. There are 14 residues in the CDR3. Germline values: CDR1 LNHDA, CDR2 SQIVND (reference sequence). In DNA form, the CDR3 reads TGTGCCAGTAGTATTACTCAGGGGGCCGGTGAAGCTTTCTTT. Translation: CASSITQGAGEAFF. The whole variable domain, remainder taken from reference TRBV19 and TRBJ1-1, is DGGITQSPKYLFRKEGQNVTLSCEQNLNHDAMYWYRQDPGQGLRLIYYSQIVNDFQKGDIAEGYSVSREKKESFPLTVTSAQKNPTAFYLCASSITQGAGEAFFGQGTRLTVV.

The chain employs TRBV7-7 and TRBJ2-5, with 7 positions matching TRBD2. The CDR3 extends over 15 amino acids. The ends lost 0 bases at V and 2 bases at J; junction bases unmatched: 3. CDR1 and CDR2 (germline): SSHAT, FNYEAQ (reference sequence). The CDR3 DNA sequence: TGTGCCAGCAGCTTAGCGCGTAGCGGGCAAGAGACCCAGTACTTC. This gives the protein CASSLARSGQETQYF.

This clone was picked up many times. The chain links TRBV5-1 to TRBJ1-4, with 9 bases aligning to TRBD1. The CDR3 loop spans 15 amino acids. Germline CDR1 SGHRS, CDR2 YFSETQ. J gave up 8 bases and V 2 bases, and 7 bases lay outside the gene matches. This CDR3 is CASSFVGTGPEKLFF. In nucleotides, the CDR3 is TGCGCCAGCAGCTTTGTTGGGACAGGGCCCGAAAAACTGTTTTTT. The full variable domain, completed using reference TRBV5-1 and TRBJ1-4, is KAGVTQTPRYLIKTRGQQVTLSCSPISGHRSVSWYQQTPGQGLQFLFEYFSETQRNKGNFPGRFSGRQFSNSRSEMNVSTLELGDSALYLCASSFVGTGPEKLFFGSGTQLSVL.

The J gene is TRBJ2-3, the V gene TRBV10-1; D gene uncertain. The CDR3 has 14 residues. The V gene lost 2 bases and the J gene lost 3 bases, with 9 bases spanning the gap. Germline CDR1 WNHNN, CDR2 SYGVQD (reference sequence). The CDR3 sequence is CASSEGLWTDTQYF. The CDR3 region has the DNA TGCGCCAGCAGTGAGGGGCTTTGGACAGATACGCAGTATTTT.

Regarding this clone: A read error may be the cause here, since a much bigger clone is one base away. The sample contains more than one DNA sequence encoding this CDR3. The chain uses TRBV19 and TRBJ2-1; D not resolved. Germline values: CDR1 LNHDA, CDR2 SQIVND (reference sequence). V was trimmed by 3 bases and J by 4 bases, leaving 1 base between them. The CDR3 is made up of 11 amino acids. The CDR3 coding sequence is TGTGCCAGTAGTATTTACAATGAGCAGTTCTTC. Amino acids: CASSIYNEQFF.

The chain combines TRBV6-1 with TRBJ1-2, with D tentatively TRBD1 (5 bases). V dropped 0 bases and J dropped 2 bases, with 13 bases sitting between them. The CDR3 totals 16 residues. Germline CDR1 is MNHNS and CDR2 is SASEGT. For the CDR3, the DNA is TGTGCCAGCAGTGAAGCGAGGTACAGGCAGAACTATGGCTACACCTTC. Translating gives CASSEARYRQNYGYTF.

The CDR3: CASSIVGTGRRNEQFF. The CDR3 nucleotides are TGTGCCAGTAGTATAGTGGGAACAGGGAGGCGAAATGAGCAGTTCTTC. This chain joins TRBV19 and TRBJ2-1, with D possibly being TRBD1 or TRBD2 (6 bases each). Trimming left V 1 base short and J 7 bases short, with 17 bases between. Germline lookup yields CDR1 LNHDA and CDR2 SQIVND (reference sequence). This CDR3 has 16 residues.

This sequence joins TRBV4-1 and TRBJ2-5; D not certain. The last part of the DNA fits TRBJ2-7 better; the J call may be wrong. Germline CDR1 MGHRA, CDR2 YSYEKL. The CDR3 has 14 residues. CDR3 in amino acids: CASSQVQGAYEQYF. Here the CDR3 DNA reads TGCGCCAGCAGCCAAGTTCAAGGCGCCTACGAGCAGTACTTC.

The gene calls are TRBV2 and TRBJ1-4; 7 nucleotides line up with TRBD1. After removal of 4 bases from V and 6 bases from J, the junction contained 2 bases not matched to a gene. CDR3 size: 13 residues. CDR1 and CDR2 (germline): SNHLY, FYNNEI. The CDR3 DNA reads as TGTGCCAGCAGTGGACAGGGATATGAAAAACTGTTTTTT. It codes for CASSGQGYEKLFF.

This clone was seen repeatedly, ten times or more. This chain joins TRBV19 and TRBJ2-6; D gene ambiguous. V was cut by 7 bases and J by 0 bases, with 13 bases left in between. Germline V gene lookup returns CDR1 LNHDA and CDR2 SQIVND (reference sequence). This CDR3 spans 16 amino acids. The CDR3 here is CASNRRLSSGANVLTF. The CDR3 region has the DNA TGTGCCAGTAATCGGCGCCTCAGCTCTGGGGCCAACGTCCTGACTTTC.

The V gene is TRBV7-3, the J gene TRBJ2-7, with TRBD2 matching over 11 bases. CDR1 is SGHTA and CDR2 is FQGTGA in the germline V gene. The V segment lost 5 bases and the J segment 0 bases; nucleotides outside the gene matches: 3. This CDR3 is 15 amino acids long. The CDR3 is CASSPGTSGSYEQYF. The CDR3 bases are TGTGCCAGCAGCCCTGGGACTAGCGGCTCCTACGAGCAGTACTTC.

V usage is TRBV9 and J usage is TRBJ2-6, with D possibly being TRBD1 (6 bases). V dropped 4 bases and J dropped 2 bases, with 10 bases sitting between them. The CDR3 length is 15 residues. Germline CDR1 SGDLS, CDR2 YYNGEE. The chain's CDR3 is CASSSRQAGANVLTF. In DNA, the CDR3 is TGTGCCAGCAGCTCAAGACAGGCTGGGGCCAACGTCCTGACTTTC.

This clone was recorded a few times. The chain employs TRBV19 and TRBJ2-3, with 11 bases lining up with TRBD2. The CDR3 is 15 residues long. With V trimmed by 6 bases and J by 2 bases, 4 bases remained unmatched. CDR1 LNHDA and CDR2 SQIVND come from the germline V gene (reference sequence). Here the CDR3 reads CASRPTSGITDTQYF. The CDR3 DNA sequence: TGTGCCAGTAGGCCGACTAGCGGGATCACAGATACGCAGTATTTT.

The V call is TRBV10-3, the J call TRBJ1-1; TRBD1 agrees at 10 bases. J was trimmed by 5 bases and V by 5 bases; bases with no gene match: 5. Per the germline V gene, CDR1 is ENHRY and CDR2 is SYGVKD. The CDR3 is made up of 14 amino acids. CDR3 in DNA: TGTGCCATCAGTACCGGGACAGGGGTAACTGAAGCTTTCTTT. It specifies CAISTGTGVTEAFF.

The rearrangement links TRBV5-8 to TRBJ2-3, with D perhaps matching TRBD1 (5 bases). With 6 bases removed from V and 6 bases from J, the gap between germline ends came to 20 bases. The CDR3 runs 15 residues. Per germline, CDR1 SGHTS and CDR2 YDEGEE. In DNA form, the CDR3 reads TGTGCCAGCACCAGGCAGGGAACGAGGTTGGATACGCAGTATTTT. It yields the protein CASTRQGTRLDTQYF.

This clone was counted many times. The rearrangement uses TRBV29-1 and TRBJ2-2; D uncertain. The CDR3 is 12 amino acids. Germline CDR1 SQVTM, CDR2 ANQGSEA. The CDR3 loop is CTERVLTGELFF. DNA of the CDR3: TGCACCGAACGGGTTCTCACCGGGGAGCTGTTTTTT.

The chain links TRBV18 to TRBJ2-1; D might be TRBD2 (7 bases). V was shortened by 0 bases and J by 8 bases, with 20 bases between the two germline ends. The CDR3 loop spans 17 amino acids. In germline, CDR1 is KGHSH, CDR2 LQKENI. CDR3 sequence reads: CASSPPVVRGAIDEQFF. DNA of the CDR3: TGTGCCAGCTCACCACCGGTGGTTCGGGGGGCGATCGATGAGCAGTTCTTC.

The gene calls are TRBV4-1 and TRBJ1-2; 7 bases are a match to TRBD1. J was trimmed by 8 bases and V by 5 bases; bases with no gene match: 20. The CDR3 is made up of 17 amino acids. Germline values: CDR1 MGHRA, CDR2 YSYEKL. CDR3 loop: CASSSGTRDSAIRGYTF. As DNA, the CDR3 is TGCGCCAGCAGCTCAGGAACCCGGGACAGCGCTATTCGAGGCTACACCTTC.

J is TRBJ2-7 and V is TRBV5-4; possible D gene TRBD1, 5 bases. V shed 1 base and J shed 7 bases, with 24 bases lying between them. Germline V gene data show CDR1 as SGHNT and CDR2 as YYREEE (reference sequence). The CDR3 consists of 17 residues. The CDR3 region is CASSLWPSGIHPVEQYF. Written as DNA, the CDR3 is TGTGCCAGCAGCTTGTGGCCCTCAGGGATCCACCCGGTGGAGCAGTACTTC.

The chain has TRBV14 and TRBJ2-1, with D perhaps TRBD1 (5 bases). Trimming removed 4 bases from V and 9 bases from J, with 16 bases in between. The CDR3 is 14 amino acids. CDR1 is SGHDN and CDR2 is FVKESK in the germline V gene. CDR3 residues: CASSPYFSGREQFF. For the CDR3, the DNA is TGTGCCAGCAGCCCCTATTTCTCAGGGCGTGAGCAGTTCTTC.

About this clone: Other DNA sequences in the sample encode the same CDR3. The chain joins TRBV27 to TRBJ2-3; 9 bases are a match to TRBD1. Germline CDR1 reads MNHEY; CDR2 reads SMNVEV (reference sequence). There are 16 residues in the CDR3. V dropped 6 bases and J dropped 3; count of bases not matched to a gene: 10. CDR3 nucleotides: TGTGCCAGCAGACTACCGGGACAGGGTCCGACAGATACGCAGTATTTT. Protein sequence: CASRLPGQGPTDTQYF.

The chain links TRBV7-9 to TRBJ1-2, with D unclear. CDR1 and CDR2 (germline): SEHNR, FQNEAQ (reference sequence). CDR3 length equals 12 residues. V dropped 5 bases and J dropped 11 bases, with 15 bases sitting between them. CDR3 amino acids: CASSMTFGRYTF. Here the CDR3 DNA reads TGTGCCAGCAGCATGACCTTCGGGAGGTACACCTTC. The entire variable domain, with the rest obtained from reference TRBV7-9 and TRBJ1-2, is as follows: DTGVSQNPRHKITKRGQNVTFRCDPISEHNRLYWYRQTLGQGPEFLTYFQNEAQLEKSRLLSDRFSAERPKGSFSTLEIQRTEQGDSAMYLCASSMTFGRYTFGSGTRLTVV.